What follows describes a single T cell receptor beta chain. The data belong to a study of blood T cell repertoires in COVID-19. Whole-study context: There were acute and convalescent COVID-19 samples, and they came from the United States, Italy and Spain. PBMCs, B-cell-depleted T cells, or T cells provided the cDNA or gDNA that made up the material.

V lost 10 bases to trimming and J lost 10 bases; unmatched junction nucleotides: 11. Germline V gene sequence: CDR1 SNHLY, CDR2 FYNNEI. The CDR3 has 14 amino acids. Patients from Seattle were sampled longitudinally, starting during active infection. Method: immunoSEQ multiplex PCR; TCRdb's copy keeps in-frame clones and lacks some. The sample lists around 190,000 clones, 75% to 90% seen once, with roughly 7.5% in the top ten. This TCR was recovered from a woman between 65 and 79 years old with COVID-19, enrolled during active disease. The chain links TRBV2 to TRBJ2-3; 13 nucleotides match TRBD2. Specimen: peripheral blood. CDR3 amino acids: CATRTSGRMVAQYF. CDR3 nucleotide sequence: TGTGCCACCAGGACTAGCGGGAGAATGGTGGCGCAGTATTTT.